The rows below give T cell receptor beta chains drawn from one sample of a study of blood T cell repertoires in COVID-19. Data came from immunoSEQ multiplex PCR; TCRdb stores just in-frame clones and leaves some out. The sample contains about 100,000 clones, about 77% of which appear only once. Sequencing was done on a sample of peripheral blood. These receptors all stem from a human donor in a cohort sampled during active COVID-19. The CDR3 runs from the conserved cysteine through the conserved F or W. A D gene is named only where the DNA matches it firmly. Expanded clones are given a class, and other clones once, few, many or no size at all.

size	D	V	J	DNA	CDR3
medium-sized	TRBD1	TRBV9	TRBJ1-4	TGTGCCAGCAGCGTAGGGAACAGGGGGTCGGAAAAACTGTTTTTT	CASSVGNRGSEKLFF
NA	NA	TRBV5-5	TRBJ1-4	TGTGCCAGCAGCGACGATGTTGGGGCTAACGAAAAACTGTTTTTT	CASSDDVGANEKLFF
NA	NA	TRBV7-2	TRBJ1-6	TGTGCCAGCAGCCTCGACTGGGCACCCCTCCACTTT	CASSLDWAPLHF
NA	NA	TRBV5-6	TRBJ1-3	TGTGCCAGCAGCTTGGGTAGCTCTGGAAACACCATATATTTT	CASSLGSSGNTIYF
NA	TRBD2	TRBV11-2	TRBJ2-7	TGTGCCAGCAGCTCCGGACTAGCGGGAACGGCGCAGTACTTC	CASSSGLAGTAQYF
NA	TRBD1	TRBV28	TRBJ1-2	TGTGCCAGCAACGTACAGGGGAACTATGGCTACACCTTC	CASNVQGNYGYTF
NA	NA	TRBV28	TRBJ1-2	TGTGCCAGCGCCCGAGAGGTGTTGGGCTATGGCTACACCTTC	CASAREVLGYGYTF
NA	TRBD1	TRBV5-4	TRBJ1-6	TGTGCCAGCAGCTTGGGCAACAGGGGAGTCGGAAATTCACCCCTCCACTTT	CASSLGNRGVGNSPLHF
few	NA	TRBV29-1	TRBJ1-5	TGCAGCGTTGAATTAGCAAGGGGTCAGCCCCAGCATTTT	CSVELARGQPQHF
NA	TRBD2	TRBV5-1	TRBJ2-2	TGCGCCAGCAGCTTGGTAGCGGGAGAAGGAACCGGGGAGCTGTTTTTT	CASSLVAGEGTGELFF
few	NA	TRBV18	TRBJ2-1	TGTGCCAGCTCACCAAGGGAAGGGGCGCGGAATGAGCAGTTCTTC	CASSPREGARNEQFF
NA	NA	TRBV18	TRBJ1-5	TGTGCCAGCTCACCGGGGACACGCAATCAGCCCCAGCATTTT	CASSPGTRNQPQHF
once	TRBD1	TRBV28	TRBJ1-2	TGTGCCAGCAGCTCGACAGGGGGCCTTGGCTACACCTTC	CASSSTGGLGYTF
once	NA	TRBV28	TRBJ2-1	TGTGCCACCGAGGAGCCCCTCACTAAGCGGCGCTACAATGAGCAGTTCTTC	CATEEPLTKRRYNEQFF
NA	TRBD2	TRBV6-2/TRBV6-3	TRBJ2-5	TGTGCCAGCAGTTACCCGACTAGCGGGAACGGATTTGGGCAAGAGACCCAGTACTTC	CASSYPTSGNGFGQETQYF
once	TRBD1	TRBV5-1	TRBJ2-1	TGCGCCAGCAGATTTACAGGGGACTCCTACAATGAGCAGTTCTTC	CASRFTGDSYNEQFF
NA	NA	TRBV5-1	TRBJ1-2	TGCGCCAGCAGCTTGGACGCGGGGTATGGCTACACCTTC	CASSLDAGYGYTF
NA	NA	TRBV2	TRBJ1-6	TGTGCCGGTGGACAGAACCTTAACTCACCCCTCCACTTT	CAGGQNLNSPLHF
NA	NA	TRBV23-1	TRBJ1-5	TGCGCCAGCAGTCAATCGGGGGGGCAGGCCAGCAATCAGCCCCAGCATTTT	CASSQSGGQASNQPQHF
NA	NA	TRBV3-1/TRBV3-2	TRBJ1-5	TGTGCCAGCAGCCAAGAGTACAGTCCTAATCAGCCCCAGCATTTT	CASSQEYSPNQPQHF
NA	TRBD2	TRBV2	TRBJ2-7	TGTGCCAGCAGTGCCCGGACTAGCGCGGGCTACGAGCAGTACTTC	CASSARTSAGYEQYF
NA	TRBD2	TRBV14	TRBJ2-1	TGTGCCAGCAGCCAAACTGGAAGCGGGAGGGCCGGGGAGCAGTTCTTC	CASSQTGSGRAGEQFF
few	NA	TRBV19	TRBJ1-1	TGTGCCAGTAGTATAGGGGCGGCACGGAGGGCTTTCTTT	CASSIGAARRAFF